A single sample is the source of the 20 T cell receptor beta chains below, sequenced in a study of blood T cell repertoires in COVID-19. Method: immunoSEQ multiplex PCR; TCRdb's copy keeps in-frame clones and lacks some. This table holds over 75,000 clones, approximately 92% found once. Sequencing was carried out using peripheral blood. These receptors originate from a woman older than 75 with active COVID-19.

The V and J genes are TRBV19 and TRBJ2-3; D unclear. The ends were cut back, 1 base at V and 0 bases at J, with 11 bases in the middle. The V gene's germline CDR1 is LNHDA and CDR2 SQIVND (reference sequence). The CDR3 is 16 amino acids. CDR3 amino acids: CASSIGSGTSTDTQYF. CDR3 coding DNA: TGTGCCAGTAGTATAGGTTCGGGTACTAGCACAGATACGCAGTATTTT.

The V call is TRBV19, the J call TRBJ2-7, with D maybe TRBD2 (5 bases). CDR3 length equals 12 residues. Between the trimmed V and J ends, which lost 5 bases and 3 bases, there was a span of 8 bases. Germline V gives CDR1 LNHDA, CDR2 SQIVND (reference sequence). The CDR3 DNA follows: TGTGCCAGTAGTCCCGGAGGCTACGAGCAGTACTTC. It translates to CASSPGGYEQYF. Combining the CDR3 with reference TRBV19 and TRBJ2-7 gives the whole variable domain DGGITQSPKYLFRKEGQNVTLSCEQNLNHDAMYWYRQDPGQGLRLIYYSQIVNDFQKGDIAEGYSVSREKKESFPLTVTSAQKNPTAFYLCASSPGGYEQYFGPGTRLTVT.

Details on this clone: It is unclear where the CDR3 begins or ends on the DNA, so no DNA is shown, and the CDR3 is as TCRdb lists it. The chain joins TRBV6-5 to TRBJ2-3; the table assigns TRBD2, which was not confirmed against the DNA. The CDR3 region is 16 residues in length, termini included. Per the germline V gene, CDR1 is MNHEY and CDR2 is SVGAGI. This chain's CDR3 is CASSSSGLARTDTQYF.

The chain combines TRBV20-1 with TRBJ1-5; 7 positions agree with TRBD1. CDR3 length equals 17 residues. Germline V lookup: CDR1 DFQATT, CDR2 SNEGSKA (reference sequence). The V segment lost 3 bases and the J segment 4 bases; nucleotides outside the gene matches: 15. Here the CDR3 DNA reads TGCAGTGCTAGTGATATACAGGGGCCCTTATGGAATCAGCCCCAGCATTTT. Its protein is CSASDIQGPLWNQPQHF.

This clone was recorded only once. The chain couples TRBV7-2 to TRBJ2-1, with TRBD2 matching over 10 bases. Germline V lookup: CDR1 SGHTA, CDR2 FQGNSA. The CDR3 is made up of 15 amino acids. After removal of 10 bases from V and 4 bases from J, the junction contained 10 bases not matched to a gene. The CDR3 sequence is CATDPFSGRYNEQFF. Written as DNA, the CDR3 is TGTGCCACCGACCCTTTTAGCGGGAGGTACAATGAGCAGTTCTTC.

In this sample, this clone turned up a few times. The rearrangement joins TRBV7-9 to TRBJ2-7; 8 bases agree with TRBD2. This CDR3 comprises 10 residues. Germline V CDR1 and CDR2: SEHNR, FQNEAQ (reference sequence). Losses at the gene ends were 11 bases for V and 4 bases for J; bases not matched to a gene: 1. As DNA, the CDR3 is TGTGCCCGGGGGGGTTACGAGCAGTACTTC. This translates into CARGGYEQYF.

V and J are TRBV10-3 and TRBJ1-6, with TRBD1 matching 10 bases. Germline V gene lookup returns CDR1 ENHRY and CDR2 SYGVKD. The V segment lost 6 bases and the J segment 8 bases; nucleotides outside the gene matches: 13. The CDR3 consists of 17 residues. In DNA, the CDR3 is TGTGCCATCAGCTTATTCTCCGGGACAGGGGAGGATTCACCCCTCCACTTT. It yields the protein CAISLFSGTGEDSPLHF.

The V call is TRBV30, the J call TRBJ2-7; 11 bases map to TRBD1. J was trimmed by 2 bases and V by 5 bases; bases with no gene match: 8. In germline, CDR1 is GTSNPN, CDR2 SVGIG (reference sequence). The CDR3 covers 15 residues. CDR3 sequence (DNA): TGTGCCTGGTCGAGCTGGGACAGGGGGGCCTACGAGCAGTACTTC. Its protein product is CAWSSWDRGAYEQYF.

This clone was seen once. This chain joins TRBV25-1 and TRBJ1-2; D gene uncertain. The CDR3 covers 12 residues. Germline assignment: CDR1 MGHDK and CDR2 SYGVNS. V lost 6 bases to trimming and J lost 8 bases, with 13 bases between them. DNA of the CDR3: TGTGCCAGCAGCCCTGGAGCTAACGGCTACACCTTC. Translated, it gives CASSPGANGYTF.

The V call is TRBV28, the J call TRBJ1-5; 11 bases line up with TRBD1. The germline V gene encodes CDR1 MDHEN and CDR2 SYDVKM. The CDR3 loop spans 16 amino acids. V gave up 5 bases and J gave up 6 bases; unmatched junction bases: 9. The CDR3 region is CASSGTGGLLAQPQHF. The DNA of the CDR3 is TGTGCCAGCAGTGGGACAGGGGGTTTGTTAGCTCAGCCCCAGCATTTT. Drawing the rest from reference TRBV28 and TRBJ1-5, the complete variable domain is DVKVTQSSRYLVKRTGEKVFLECVQDMDHENMFWYRQDPGLGLRLIYFSYDVKMKEKGDIPEGYSVSREKKERFSLILESASTNQTSMYLCASSGTGGLLAQPQHFGDGTRLSIL.

This rearrangement joins TRBV7-9 to TRBJ1-6; D unclear. Germline assignment: CDR1 SEHNR and CDR2 FQNEAQ (reference sequence). The CDR3 extends over 17 amino acids. V dropped 5 bases and J dropped 0 bases, with 14 bases sitting between them. In DNA form, the CDR3 reads TGTGCCAGCAGCCATGGGAGGGAGAGCTCCTATAATTCACCCCTCCACTTT. This translates into CASSHGRESSYNSPLHF.

This chain uses TRBV7-8 with TRBJ2-3; TRBD2 agrees at 10 bases. V shed 1 base, J shed 3 bases, and the junction held 4 bases outside the gene matches. Germline V CDR1 and CDR2: SGHVS, FQNEAQ. The CDR3 runs 16 residues. The CDR3 loop is CASSLVPSGSTDTQYF. CDR3 in DNA: TGTGCCAGCAGCTTAGTCCCTAGCGGGAGTACAGATACGCAGTATTTT.

The chain links TRBV2 to TRBJ1-2, with a weak D call TRBD1 (5 bases). The CDR3 totals 14 residues. Germline-derived CDR1 and CDR2 are SNHLY and FYNNEI. Deletions cut 5 bases from V and 2 bases from J, with 12 bases between. CDR3 loop: CASSIQVHNYGYTF. In DNA form, the CDR3 reads TGTGCCAGCAGTATACAGGTTCACAACTATGGCTACACCTTC.

The V and J genes are TRBV2 and TRBJ1-1, with a weak D call TRBD1 (6 bases). Trimming took 7 bases from V and 4 from J, leaving 16 bases between them. This CDR3 is 14 amino acids long. Germline CDR1 reads SNHLY; CDR2 reads FYNNEI. The CDR3 DNA sequence: TGTGCCAGCACCAAACAGGGCGGCGGCACTGAAGCTTTCTTT. Its protein product is CASTKQGGGTEAFF.

This clone was seen just once. The chain recombines TRBV27 with TRBJ1-5, with TRBD1 matching 7 bases. CDR1 is MNHEY and CDR2 is SMNVEV in the germline V gene (reference sequence). This CDR3 comprises 15 residues. V shed 5 bases and J 4 bases; nucleotides not matched to a gene: 8. The CDR3 nucleotides are TGTGCCAGCAGTCAATACAGGGGAGTTAATCAGCCCCAGCATTTT. It specifies CASSQYRGVNQPQHF.

J is TRBJ1-5 and V is TRBV10-3; the D is unclear. The V gene's germline CDR1 is ENHRY and CDR2 SYGVKD. This CDR3 region has 15 residues. V lost 5 bases, J lost 4 bases, and 15 bases lay in between. CDR3: CAISKDYVGNQPQHF. The CDR3 nucleotides read TGTGCCATCAGTAAGGACTACGTTGGGAATCAGCCCCAGCATTTT.

The V and J genes are TRBV7-2 and TRBJ1-5; unclear D gene. The germline V and J ends were trimmed by 5 bases and 2 bases, with 7 bases remaining between them. The CDR3 length is 13 residues. Germline V gene sequence: CDR1 SGHTA, CDR2 FQGNSA. Written as DNA, the CDR3 is TGTGCCAGCAGCCCCCGTGGCAATCAGCCCCAGCATTTT. Translation gives CASSPRGNQPQHF. Full variable domain (remainder filled in from reference TRBV7-2 and TRBJ1-5): GAGVSQSPSNKVTEKGKDVELRCDPISGHTALYWYRQSLGQGLEFLIYFQGNSAPDKSGLPSDRFSAERTGGSVSTLTIQRTQQEDSAVYLCASSPRGNQPQHFGDGTRLSIL.

The rearrangement links TRBV6-5 to TRBJ2-2, with 10 nucleotides matching TRBD1. This CDR3 comprises 15 residues. Germline values: CDR1 MNHEY, CDR2 SVGAGI. V was pared by 6 bases and J by 2 bases, with 3 bases of the junction left unmatched. This CDR3 is CASRRDRGNTGELFF. The CDR3 DNA reads as TGTGCCAGCAGGCGGGACAGGGGAAACACCGGGGAGCTGTTTTTT.

The chain couples TRBV7-3 to TRBJ2-1; a weak D match, TRBD2 (5 bases). Between the trimmed V and J ends, which lost 5 bases and 9 bases, there was a span of 14 bases. The V gene's germline CDR1 is SGHTA and CDR2 FQGTGA. The CDR3 has 13 residues. The CDR3 nucleotides read TGTGCCAGCAGCCAGCTAGCCCACACTGAGCAGTTCTTC. Protein sequence: CASSQLAHTEQFF.

Comment on this clone: Other DNA sequences in the same sample also yield this CDR3. The chain uses TRBV9 and TRBJ1-1; the match to TRBD1 covers 9 bases. V shed 0 bases and J 5 bases; nucleotides not matched to a gene: 2. The CDR3 totals 14 residues. CDR1 and CDR2 from the germline V gene are SGDLS and YYNGEE. In DNA, the CDR3 is TGTGCCAGCAGCGTAGCGACAGGGGGAACTGAAGCTTTCTTT. Translating gives CASSVATGGTEAFF. The variable domain in full, completed from reference TRBV9 and TRBJ1-1, reads DSGVTQTPKHLITATGQRVTLRCSPRSGDLSVYWYQQSLDQGLQFLIQYYNGEERAKGNILERFSAQQFPDLHSELNLSSLELGDSALYFCASSVATGGTEAFFGQGTRLTVV.